Below, 17 T cell receptor beta chains from the same sample are listed, as sequenced in a study of CD8 T cells in Susac syndrome. Random-hexamer reverse transcription was applied to 0.5 to 1 ug RNA. TCRdb re-called the immunoSEQ multiplex PCR reads through MiXCR, storing one row per CDR3 protein. The data contain roughly 130,000 distinct CDR3 sequences, about 95% of them singletons. The sample taken for sequencing was CD4+ T cells from PBMCs. These receptors were taken from a human donor in good health.

The gene calls are TRBV5-4 and TRBJ2-5; D is possibly TRBD1 (6 bases). The CDR3 loop spans 14 amino acids. Germline CDR1 is SGHNT and CDR2 is YYREEE (reference sequence). The ends were cut back, 2 bases at V and 3 bases at J, with 11 bases in the middle. The CDR3 region has the DNA TGTGCCAGCAGCTTAAGGGGGAGAGAAGAGACCCAGTACTTC. This encodes CASSLRGREETQYF.

This sequence joins TRBV29-1 and TRBJ2-3; D is undetermined. The CDR3 length is 13 residues. The germline gives CDR1 SQVTM, CDR2 ANQGSEA. The V gene lost 3 bases and the J gene lost 0 bases, with 7 bases spanning the gap. CDR3: CSVDPTSTDTQYF. CDR3 coding DNA: TGCAGCGTTGATCCCACTAGCACAGATACGCAGTATTTT.

This clonotype was seen only once. The genes are TRBV28 and TRBJ2-1; TRBD2 might be the D (6 bases). CDR1 MDHEN and CDR2 SYDVKM come from the germline V gene. The V and J ends lost 8 bases and 11 bases respectively, with 13 bases between them. The CDR3 sequence is 11 residues long. CDR3 DNA sequence: TGTGCCAGCGGCCGGAGGGGAAAGCAGTTCTTC. As protein: CASGRRGKQFF.

This clonotype has a single count. The rearrangement joins TRBV3-1 to TRBJ2-7, with a possible D match to TRBD2 (6 bases). From germline, CDR1 is LGHDT and CDR2 YNNKEL (reference sequence). CDR3 length: 16 residues. The V and J ends lost 4 bases and 0 bases respectively, with 16 bases between them. CDR3 DNA: TGTGCCAGCAGCCCCCTGGGGGGAGGTAGCTCCTACGAGCAGTACTTC. Protein: CASSPLGGGSSYEQYF.

This clonotype was observed once. The chain carries TRBV5-1 and TRBJ2-7, with D perhaps TRBD1 (5 bases). CDR1 is SGHRS, CDR2 YFSETQ, per germline. This CDR3 is built from 13 residues. The ends were cut back, 1 base at V and 4 bases at J, with 9 bases in the middle. The CDR3 region is CASSLKQGYEQYF. The CDR3, as DNA: TGCGCCAGCAGCTTGAAGCAGGGATACGAGCAGTACTTC.

This clonotype was observed a single time. The chain carries TRBV27 and TRBJ1-5; D unclear. The V and J ends lost 6 bases and 3 bases respectively, with 15 bases between them. Germline V gene sequence: CDR1 MNHEY, CDR2 SMNVEV (reference sequence). CDR3 length: 15 residues. CDR3 DNA: TGTGCCAGCAGGCCGCTCCGCAGCGACAATCAGCCCCAGCATTTT. Amino acids: CASRPLRSDNQPQHF.

This chain links TRBV7-2 with TRBJ2-1; TRBD2 agrees at 7 bases. V trimming: 1 base; J trimming: 8 bases; junction bases outside the gene matches: 5. Germline values: CDR1 SGHTA, CDR2 FQGNSA. The CDR3 has 14 residues. The CDR3 DNA reads TGTGCCAGCAGCTTAGGCCGGACTAGGGATGAGCAGTTCTTC. This encodes CASSLGRTRDEQFF.

The gene calls are TRBV2 and TRBJ2-7; possibly TRBD1 or TRBD2 for D (5 bases each). The germline gives CDR1 SNHLY, CDR2 FYNNEI. The CDR3 extends over 13 amino acids. Trimming removed 10 bases at V and 4 bases at J, with 17 bases between. DNA for the CDR3: TGTGCCACCTCCGGGACCGTAGCTTACGAGCAGTACTTC. Its translation is CATSGTVAYEQYF.

V and J are TRBV4-1 and TRBJ1-2; D gene unclear. Trimming took 0 bases from V and 7 from J, leaving 21 bases between them. The CDR3 covers 17 residues. CDR1 and CDR2 from the germline V gene are MGHRA and YSYEKL. As DNA, the CDR3 is TGCGCCAGCAGCCAAGAATCCGTTTGGGGATCGGGGTCTGGCTACACCTTC. It encodes CASSQESVWGSGSGYTF.

The rearrangement links TRBV12-3 or TRBV12-4 to TRBJ2-5, with TRBD1 as a possible D gene (5 bases). The V gene lost 6 bases and the J gene lost 3 bases, with 14 bases spanning the gap. The CDR3 extends over 14 amino acids. CDR3 loop: CASSRTAGKETQYF. CDR3 DNA: TGTGCCAGCAGCCGAACTGCAGGGAAAGAGACCCAGTACTTC.

This chain uses TRBV7-2 with TRBJ2-2; tentatively, D is TRBD1 or TRBD2 (5 bases each). This CDR3 is built from 14 residues. Germline V gene data show CDR1 as SGHTA and CDR2 as FQGNSA. Trimming left V 8 bases short and J 4 bases short, with 14 bases between. For the CDR3, the DNA is TGTGCCAGCTCCTCAGGGACGGCCACCGGGGAGCTGTTTTTT. The encoded protein is CASSSGTATGELFF.

The chain links TRBV3-1 to TRBJ2-1; no definite D call. CDR3 size: 13 residues. V was clipped by 1 base and J by 7 bases, with 8 bases between them. Germline V gene sequence: CDR1 LGHDT, CDR2 YNNKEL (reference sequence). The CDR3 is CASSQALTNEQFF. Here the CDR3 DNA reads TGTGCCAGCAGCCAAGCTCTAACTAATGAGCAGTTCTTC.

The chain recombines TRBV15 with TRBJ2-3; D gene uncertain. This CDR3 has 15 residues. The V gene lost 5 bases and the J gene lost 2 bases, with 14 bases spanning the gap. The germline V gene has CDR1 LNHNV and CDR2 YYDKDF (reference sequence). The CDR3 reads CATSYAATATDTQYF. CDR3 nucleotide sequence: TGTGCCACCAGCTACGCGGCTACAGCCACAGATACGCAGTATTTT.

This chain joins TRBV12-3 or TRBV12-4 and TRBJ1-1, with D possibly TRBD1 on 6 matching bases. This CDR3 region has 13 residues. Trimming removed 6 bases from V and 4 bases from J, with 12 bases in between. The CDR3 nucleotides read TGTGCCAGCAGAACAGGGCTTCGCACTGAAGCTTTCTTT. It encodes CASRTGLRTEAFF.

In DNA form, the CDR3 reads TGTGCCAGCAGCCAAGTTACGGAGACCCAGTACTTC. Amino acid sequence: CASSQVTETQYF. The J gene is TRBJ2-5, the V gene TRBV3-1; unclear D gene. The germline V and J ends were trimmed by 1 base and 5 bases, with 5 bases remaining between them. Germline-derived CDR1 and CDR2 are LGHDT and YNNKEL (reference sequence). The CDR3 extends over 12 amino acids.

V gene TRBV27 combines with J gene TRBJ2-7; 8 nucleotides line up with TRBD1. V gave up 3 bases and J gave up 2 bases; unmatched junction bases: 6. The CDR3 covers 15 residues. The germline V gene encodes CDR1 MNHEY and CDR2 SMNVEV (reference sequence). CDR3 DNA sequence: TGTGCCAGCAGTTTTCAGGGACAGGACCCCTACGAGCAGTACTTC. Encoded protein: CASSFQGQDPYEQYF.

J is TRBJ1-2 and V is TRBV29-1; D uncertain. The germline gives CDR1 SQVTM, CDR2 ANQGSEA. V was cut by 5 bases and J by 1 base, with 11 bases left in between. The CDR3 extends over 13 amino acids. The CDR3 loop reads CSVNGRNNYGYTF. The CDR3 bases are TGCAGCGTTAATGGACGGAATAACTATGGCTACACCTTC.